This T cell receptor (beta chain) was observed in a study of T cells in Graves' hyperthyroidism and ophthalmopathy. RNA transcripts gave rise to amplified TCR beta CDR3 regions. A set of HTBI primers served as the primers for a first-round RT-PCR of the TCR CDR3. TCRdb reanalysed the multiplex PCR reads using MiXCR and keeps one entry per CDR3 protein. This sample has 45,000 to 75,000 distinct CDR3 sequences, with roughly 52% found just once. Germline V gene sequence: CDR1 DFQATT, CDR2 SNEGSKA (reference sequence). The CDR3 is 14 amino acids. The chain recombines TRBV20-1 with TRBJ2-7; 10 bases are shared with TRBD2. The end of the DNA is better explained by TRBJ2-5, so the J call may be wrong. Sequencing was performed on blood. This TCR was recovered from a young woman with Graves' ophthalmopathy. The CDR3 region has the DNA TGCAGTGCTTTAAGACTAGCGGGCAAAGAGACCCAGTACTTC. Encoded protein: CSALRLAGKETQYF.